The clone carrying this T cell receptor (beta chain) was seen only a few times. Every donor contributed roughly 10 milliliters of peripheral blood by blood draw. CDR3 size: 13 residues. V lost 1 base to trimming and J lost 4 bases, with 7 bases between them. Germline CDR1 reads SQVTM; CDR2 reads ANQGSEA. These data originate in a study of blood T cells in healthy people across ages. The use of a sample-barcoded 5' primer and a J-beta primer mix characterized a second PCR of about 7 to 12 cycles. TCRdb reanalysed the 5' RACE reads using MiXCR and keeps one entry per CDR3 protein. The sample contains around 1,900,000 distinct CDR3 sequences, roughly 43% of which appear only once.

Input material: blood. The clonotype comes from a human donor in good health. J is TRBJ1-4 and V is TRBV29-1; no clear D. The CDR3 is CSVEGGNNEKLFF. CDR3 in DNA: TGCAGCGTTGAAGGGGGAAATAATGAAAAACTGTTTTTT.